This T cell receptor beta chain was found in a study of T cell changes during pregnancy in multiple sclerosis (dated by TCRdb to the late 2010s). With respect to the entire study: The study looked at changes in the T cell repertoire across pregnancy in women with multiple sclerosis.

Library method: the immunoSEQ multiplex PCR assay. Drawn from immuneACCESS, this table holds only the in-frame rearrangements with V and J called that TCRdb kept. Clones are partly lost; checked studies trace under half to an unresolved V gene and leave the rest unexplained. The sample table lists just under 85,000 clones, roughly nine tenths of them with a count of one. Of the sample, approximately 2.5% falls within the top ten clones. From a lookup of the germline V gene, CDR1 and CDR2 are MNHNS and SASEGT. The CDR3 covers 16 residues, taking in both the cysteine and the phenylalanine. The sequence is cut down to CDR3 DNA, 48 bases in frame from base 1. Deletion took 4 bases off V and 1 base off J, with a span of 14 bases between the germline ends. The table lists this clone with a count of one. There is no known antigen for this receptor. One base away there is no much larger clone; base qualities are not given.

The source is a female donor with multiple sclerosis, enrolled in a pregnancy study. The sequencing used peripheral blood, collected in the first trimester of pregnancy. This chain is built from TRBV6-1 and TRBJ1-5; TRBD1 could be the D gene, as 5 bases match. CDR3 region: CASSGEGRVSNQPQHF. The DNA sequence is given as TGTGCCAGCAGTGGAGAAGGCAGGGTAAGCAATCAGCCCCAGCATTTT.